This T cell receptor (beta chain) was documented in a study of T-cell reconstitution after alpha-beta-depleted transplantation in children. Overall study findings and caveats: Reported findings indicate that, about two months after transplant, alpha-beta T cells came from several hundred expanded clones, which were derived from non-depleted graft cells. T cells produced anew were the main source of T-cell counts and diversity one year after transplant.

Turning to this clonotype: The antigen remains undetermined.

CDR3 length: 15 amino acids. Trimming removed 11 bases from V and 2 bases from J; junction bases left unmatched: 8. The germline V gene encodes CDR1 ENHRY and CDR2 SYGVKD. Preparing the TCRbeta library involved the use of unique molecular identifiers. TCRdb independently ran MiXCR on the PCR reads; one entry per CDR3 protein. The table has around 670,000 distinct CDR3 sequences, less than 15% seen once. The V and J genes are TRBV10-3 and TRBJ2-3, with 12 bases fitting TRBD2. The sequence was obtained from a girl under 10 years old with congenital amegakaryocytic thrombocytopenia, due to receive a stem cell transplant. The specimen was PBMCs, collected before TCRalphabeta/CD19-depleted stem cell transplant. The CDR3 here is CAVGLAGRDTDTQYF. The CDR3 DNA reads as TGTGCCGTGGGACTAGCGGGCCGTGACACAGATACGCAGTATTTT.